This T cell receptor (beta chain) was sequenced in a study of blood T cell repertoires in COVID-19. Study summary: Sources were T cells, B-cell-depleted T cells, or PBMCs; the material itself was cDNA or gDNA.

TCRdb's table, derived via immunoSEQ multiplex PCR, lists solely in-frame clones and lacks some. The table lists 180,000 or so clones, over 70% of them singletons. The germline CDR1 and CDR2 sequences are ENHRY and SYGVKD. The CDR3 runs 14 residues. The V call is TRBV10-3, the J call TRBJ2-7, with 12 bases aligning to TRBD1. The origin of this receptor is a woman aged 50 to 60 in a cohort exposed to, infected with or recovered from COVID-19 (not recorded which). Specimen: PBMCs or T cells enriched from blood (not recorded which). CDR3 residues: CASTPGQGAREQYF. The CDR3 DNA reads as TGTGCTTCTACTCCGGGACAGGGGGCTCGCGAGCAGTACTTC.